The TCR beta chain under discussion was sequenced for a study of T cells in Graves' hyperthyroidism and ophthalmopathy. Findings of the study overall: Within blood appeared most thyroid clonotypes that had expanded above 0.001.

Amplified TCR beta CDR3 regions came from RNA transcripts. The TCR CDR3 first-round RT-PCR relied on the HTBI primer set. TCRdb re-called the multiplex PCR reads with MiXCR, one entry per CDR3 protein. The sample has about 840,000 distinct CDR3 sequences, 38% seen once. This clonotype turned up a few times. Its target is not known. CDR3 length: 14 residues. Germline-derived CDR1 and CDR2 are MNHEY and SVGAGI. Losses at the gene ends were 2 bases for V and 9 bases for J; bases not matched to a gene: 4. In patients aged 18 to 65, hyperthyroidism was newly diagnosed, with duration under 2 months. Patients were excluded for uncontrolled infection, other autoimmune disease, pregnancy or lactation.

Sample: blood. This sequence originates from a man between 18 and 35 years old with Graves' hyperthyroidism. The chain carries TRBV6-5 and TRBJ1-6; 7 bases align to TRBD1. The CDR3 sequence is CASSYKGAGSPLHF. The DNA for the CDR3 is TGTGCCAGCAGTTACAAGGGGGCAGGTTCACCCCTCCACTTT.